This note documents a single T cell receptor beta chain sequence. No antigen is known for it. Amplification used 60 Vbeta primers and 13 Jbeta primers. Sequencing used immunoSEQ multiplex PCR; TCRdb keeps in-frame clones, though not all of them. This sample contains 150,000 or so clones. The source of the sample is a study of cytomegalovirus exposure and HLA in healthy donors. Study results and caveats: Donors belonging to an Asian-associated ancestry cluster reportedly showed fewer N-insertions in productive TCRs than the roughly 680-donor mean, according to what a later analysis found.

There are 14 residues in the CDR3. CDR1 and CDR2 from the germline V gene are SNHLY and FYNNEI. V lost 11 bases to trimming and J lost 0 bases; unmatched junction nucleotides: 8. The source of this sequence is a woman between 50 and 59 years old in good health and CMV-seronegative. Material: PBMCs. The chain recombines TRBV2 with TRBJ1-1; the match to TRBD1 covers 8 bases. CDR3 coding DNA: TGTGCCTCTTCCGGGGACAGGATGAACACTGAAGCTTTCTTT. Amino acids: CASSGDRMNTEAFF.